This T cell receptor beta chain was sequenced for a study of shared clonotypes between healthy human individuals. This clone was recorded a few times. The table came from immunoSEQ multiplex PCR; TCRdb's copy has only in-frame clones and leaves some out. This table has 600,000 to 750,000 clones, over 55% appearing once. The CDR3 loop spans 14 amino acids. Germline V gene data show CDR1 as SEHNR and CDR2 as FQNEAQ (reference sequence). Trimming shortened V by 1 base and J by 10 bases, and 14 bases separated the two germline ends. Sequenced sample: memory CD4+ T cells sorted from blood. Subset defined: CD45RA-negative fraction. The origin of this receptor is a woman in her 30s in good health. The chain uses TRBV7-9 and TRBJ2-1, with a tentative D call TRBD2 (5 bases). The CDR3 is CASSLGLLAEEQFF. The CDR3, as DNA: TGTGCCAGCAGCTTAGGTTTGCTAGCCGAAGAGCAGTTCTTC.